This T cell receptor (beta chain) is from a study of blood T cell repertoires in COVID-19. Study in general: The analysed material was cDNA or gDNA that came from T cells, B-cell-depleted T cells, or PBMCs.

Assay: immunoSEQ multiplex PCR; the TCRdb copy retains only in-frame clones and omits some. Among over 90,000 clones listed, roughly 70% were seen once. This receptor was taken from a man in his 70s with COVID-19, enrolled during active disease. Specimen: peripheral blood.

CDR3 loop: CASSAREDKAFF. CDR3 coding DNA: TGTGCCAGCAGTGCCCGTGAGGATAAAGCTTTCTTT. This sequence joins TRBV2 and TRBJ1-1; no definite D call. Germline V gene sequence: CDR1 SNHLY, CDR2 FYNNEI. Trimming removed 4 bases from V and 9 bases from J, with 12 bases in between. This CDR3 comprises 12 residues.